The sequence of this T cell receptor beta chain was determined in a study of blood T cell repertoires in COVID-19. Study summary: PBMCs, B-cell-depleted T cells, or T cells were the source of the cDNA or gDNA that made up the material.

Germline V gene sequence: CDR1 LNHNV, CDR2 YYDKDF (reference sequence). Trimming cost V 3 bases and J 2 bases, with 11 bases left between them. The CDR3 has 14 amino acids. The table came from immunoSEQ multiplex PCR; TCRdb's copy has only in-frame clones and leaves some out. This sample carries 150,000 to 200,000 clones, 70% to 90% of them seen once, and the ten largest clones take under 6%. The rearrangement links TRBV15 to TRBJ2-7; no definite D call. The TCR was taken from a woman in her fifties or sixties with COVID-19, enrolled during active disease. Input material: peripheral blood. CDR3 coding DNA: TGTGCCACCAGCAGTCTTGATACTCCCTACGAGCAGTACTTC. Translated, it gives CATSSLDTPYEQYF.